This TCR beta chain was observed in a study of blood T cell repertoires in COVID-19. Turning to the study itself: Researchers got acute and convalescent COVID-19 samples from the United States, Italy and Spain.

The CDR3 contains 15 residues. In the authors' methods: Nucleated cell counts were estimated from reference gene primer amplification. Profiled with immunoSEQ multiplex PCR; TCRdb holds only in-frame clones, not every one. The V and J calls and the clone size are those of that table, but D and trimming were determined from the DNA. The sample includes about 120,000 clones, more than 75% seen only once; the top ten take 3.9%. This clone was recorded only once. The V call is TRBV21-1, the J call TRBJ2-5; the DNA was not used to check the table's D call, TRBD1. TRBV21-1 is shown as a pseudogene. Sequenced material: peripheral blood. This TCR was sampled from a man aged 55 to 70 with acute or convalescent COVID-19. In DNA, the CDR3 is TGTGCCAGCAGCAAAGAGTTCGGACAGTTAGAGACCCAGTACTTC. Translating gives CASSKEFGQLETQYF.